The 30 T cell receptor beta chains below all came from one sample that was sequenced in a study of cytomegalovirus exposure and HLA in healthy donors (dated by TCRdb to about 2017). The library was generated by the immunoSEQ multiplex PCR assay. For the multiplex PCR, a mixture combining 60 forward primers for TCR Vbeta segments and 13 reverse primers for TCR Jbeta segments was used. The source is immuneACCESS, and TCRdb retained only in-frame sequences with V and J called. Part of the clones is not carried over; for the studies checked, unresolved V genes explain less than half of this, and the remainder is unexplained. Present in this sample are 90,000 to 150,000 clones, around 77% of which were seen just once. Around 3.9% of the sample belongs to the ten largest clones. The sequenced sample consisted of PBMCs. These TCRs come from a human donor in good health.

The J gene is TRBJ2-4, the V gene TRBV2; the match to TRBD1 covers 8 bases. J was trimmed by 6 bases and V by 8 bases; bases with no gene match: 3. Germline V lookup: CDR1 SNHLY, CDR2 FYNNEI. This CDR3 comprises 12 residues. CDR3 region: CASGGQGNIQYF. CDR3 sequence (DNA): TGTGCCAGCGGCGGACAGGGAAACATTCAGTACTTC.

The rearrangement links TRBV18 to TRBJ1-4; 8 bases agree with TRBD1. The V gene's germline CDR1 is KGHSH and CDR2 LQKENI. The CDR3 consists of 16 residues. The ends lost 1 base at V and 8 bases at J; junction bases unmatched: 9. DNA for the CDR3: TGTGCCAGCTCACCACAAGGACAGGGAACAGGGGAAAAACTGTTTTTT. Amino acids: CASSPQGQGTGEKLFF.

The V gene is TRBV20-1, the J gene TRBJ1-2, with D possibly matching TRBD1 (6 bases). Germline V CDR1 and CDR2: DFQATT, SNEGSKA (reference sequence). The CDR3 is made up of 11 amino acids. The V and J ends lost 1 base and 7 bases respectively, with 7 bases between them. The CDR3 reads CSARGQVGYTF. CDR3 in DNA: TGCAGTGCTAGAGGACAGGTTGGCTACACCTTC.

The V and J genes are TRBV27 and TRBJ1-5; D call uncertain. Germline CDR1 is MNHEY and CDR2 is SMNVEV (reference sequence). V was clipped by 5 bases and J by 4 bases, with 27 bases between them. The CDR3 extends over 19 amino acids. CDR3 nucleotide sequence: TGTGCCAGCAGTCGTCCCCCATTAGGCGGAGCCGTTTGGAATCAGCCCCAGCATTTT. Translation: CASSRPPLGGAVWNQPQHF.

V and J are TRBV19 and TRBJ1-1, with unresolved D. The CDR3 runs to 12 residues. With 8 bases removed from V and 11 bases from J, the gap between germline ends came to 18 bases. Germline CDR1 is LNHDA and CDR2 is SQIVND (reference sequence). For the CDR3, the DNA is TGTGCCAGTCAAGTACCCTTGGGAGCGGCTTTCTTT. Its protein product is CASQVPLGAAFF.

The chain joins TRBV2 to TRBJ2-7, with D possibly matching TRBD2 (6 bases). Germline-derived CDR1 and CDR2 are SNHLY and FYNNEI. V gave up 6 bases and J gave up 0 bases, with 12 bases separating them. This CDR3 is 14 amino acids long. CDR3 protein: CASRGGTLSYEQYF. The CDR3 DNA sequence: TGTGCCAGCAGGGGGGGAACGCTCTCCTACGAGCAGTACTTC. Filled out from reference TRBV2 and TRBJ2-7, the complete variable domain reads EPEVTQTPSHQVTQMGQEVILRCVPISNHLYFYWYRQILGQKVEFLVSFYNNEISEKSEIFDDQFSVERPDGSNFTLKIRSTKLEDSAMYFCASRGGTLSYEQYFGPGTRLTVT.

This clone was recorded a few times. The CDR3 nucleotides read TGTGCCAGCAGCCAAGGACAGGGGATCCCTGAAGCTTTCTTT. It encodes CASSQGQGIPEAFF. V gene TRBV16 combines with J gene TRBJ1-1; 9 bases fit TRBD1. The CDR3 is 14 amino acids. Per the germline V gene, CDR1 is KGHSY and CDR2 is FQNENV. After removal of 2 bases from V and 6 bases from J, the junction contained 4 bases not matched to a gene.

This clone appeared once. V is TRBV10-2 and J is TRBJ1-5; 8 bases match TRBD1. CDR3 length: 16 residues. Losses at the gene ends were 7 bases for V and 0 bases for J; bases not matched to a gene: 8. Per germline, CDR1 WSHSY and CDR2 SAAADI. As DNA, the CDR3 is TGCGCCAGCAATGACAGGGGCGATTTTAGCAATCAGCCCCAGCATTTT. Its protein is CASNDRGDFSNQPQHF.

The CDR3 DNA sequence: TGTGCCATCAGTGTGAACAGGGGAAGGCTCCTCCACTTT. Translation: CAISVNRGRLLHF. The chain carries TRBV10-3 and TRBJ1-6; 7 nucleotides agree with TRBD1. V was clipped by 4 bases and J by 15 bases; unmatched bases: 9. CDR1 is ENHRY and CDR2 is SYGVKD in the germline V gene. This CDR3 region has 13 residues.

The chain employs TRBV15 and TRBJ2-3, with 8 bases that match TRBD2. The J segment lost 5 bases and the V segment lost 0 bases, leaving 7 bases of the junction unmatched. CDR1 and CDR2 (germline): LNHNV, YYDKDF (reference sequence). CDR3 length: 16 amino acids. The CDR3 DNA is TGTGCCACCAGCAGAGAAGGTAGCGGGACCCTAGATACGCAGTATTTT. Translation gives CATSREGSGTLDTQYF.

The J gene is TRBJ2-7, the V gene TRBV7-9; TRBD1 aligns across 9 bases. The CDR3 loop spans 16 amino acids. After removal of 3 bases from V and 5 bases from J, the junction contained 11 bases not matched to a gene. Germline V lookup: CDR1 SEHNR, CDR2 FQNEAQ (reference sequence). The CDR3 coding sequence is TGTGCCAGCAGCTTTCGTGGGACAGGGCCGGTGGACGAGCAGTACTTC. Translating it yields CASSFRGTGPVDEQYF.

V gene TRBV5-1 combines with J gene TRBJ1-3, with a weak D call TRBD1 (5 bases). Germline CDR1 is SGHRS and CDR2 is YFSETQ. V lost 4 bases to trimming and J lost 0 bases, with 11 bases between them. This CDR3 spans 15 amino acids. For the CDR3, the DNA is TGCGCCAGCAGCCGGGACGGGGGCTCTGGAAACACCATATATTTT. Protein product: CASSRDGGSGNTIYF.

The chain recombines TRBV19 with TRBJ1-2; TRBD1 matches 7 bases. Germline lookup yields CDR1 LNHDA and CDR2 SQIVND (reference sequence). V lost 5 bases to trimming and J lost 13 bases; unmatched junction nucleotides: 13. The CDR3 has 13 amino acids. This CDR3 is CASSEPPGTDFTF. The CDR3 bases are TGTGCCAGTAGTGAACCCCCCGGGACAGACTTCACCTTC.

The chain has TRBV7-9 and TRBJ1-6; 7 nucleotides match TRBD1. CDR1 SEHNR and CDR2 FQNEAQ come from the germline V gene (reference sequence). The V gene end was trimmed by 5 bases and the J gene end by 6 bases; junction bases not matched to a gene: 4. The CDR3 runs 14 residues. Here the CDR3 reads CASSLGQVNSPLHF. The CDR3 DNA sequence: TGTGCCAGCAGCCTTGGACAGGTTAATTCACCCCTCCACTTT.

The CDR3 loop is CASSKAGQGALLGYEQYF. In DNA form, the CDR3 reads TGTGCCAGCAGCAAAGCGGGACAGGGGGCGTTATTGGGCTACGAGCAGTACTTC. The chain couples TRBV21-1 to TRBJ2-7; TRBD1 is the table's D call, not checked against the DNA. TRBV21-1 is a pseudogene locus. The CDR3 contains 18 residues.

The V and J genes are TRBV27 and TRBJ2-1; 16 nucleotides align to TRBD2. The CDR3 contains 17 residues. Germline lookup yields CDR1 MNHEY and CDR2 SMNVEV (reference sequence). The trim removed 4 bases at V and 4 bases at J, leaving 4 bases unmatched. The CDR3 loop reads CASSSGLAGGGYNEQFF. In nucleotides, the CDR3 is TGTGCCAGCAGTTCGGGACTAGCGGGAGGGGGTTACAATGAGCAGTTCTTC.

Concerning this clone: At one of its ends the junction is not consistent with the germline gene, which may arise from a read error. This chain joins TRBV7-8 and TRBJ2-1; 10 nucleotides line up with TRBD1. Germline V CDR1 and CDR2: SGHVS, FQNEAQ. The CDR3 has 16 residues. CDR3 loop: CASSLGGQGFPNEQLF. In DNA form, the CDR3 reads TGTGCCAGCAGCTTAGGGGGACAGGGGTTCCCCAATGAGCAGCTCTTC.

The rearrangement joins TRBV5-4 to TRBJ2-2; 7 positions agree with TRBD2. V was clipped by 4 bases and J by 2 bases; unmatched bases: 11. Germline loops: CDR1 SGHNT, CDR2 YYREEE (reference sequence). The CDR3 runs to 17 residues. This chain's CDR3 is CASSRPYRGRNTGELFF. Here the CDR3 DNA reads TGTGCCAGCAGCCGCCCCTACCGCGGGAGAAACACCGGGGAGCTGTTTTTT.

In its sample, this clone was seen a few times. This sequence joins TRBV5-1 and TRBJ1-1, with D maybe TRBD1 (5 bases). This CDR3 has 15 amino acids. Trimming pared 3 bases from V and 0 bases from J, leaving 12 bases between. From germline, CDR1 is SGHRS and CDR2 YFSETQ. CDR3 nucleotides: TGCGCCAGCAGCTCCTCCGGGGGAATGAACACTGAAGCTTTCTTT. Protein product: CASSSSGGMNTEAFF.

The chain uses TRBV28 and TRBJ2-7, with TRBD2 matching 9 bases. The germline gives CDR1 MDHEN, CDR2 SYDVKM. The CDR3 sequence is 15 residues long. Trimming removed 3 bases from V and 2 bases from J; junction bases left unmatched: 5. This CDR3 reads CASSLASGETYEQYF. In DNA form, the CDR3 reads TGTGCCAGCAGTTTGGCTAGCGGGGAGACCTACGAGCAGTACTTC.

The V gene is TRBV5-6, the J gene TRBJ2-7; maybe TRBD1 (6 bases). The CDR3 covers 16 residues. Trimming shortened V by 3 bases and J by 5 bases, and 21 bases separated the two germline ends. Germline V gene data show CDR1 as SGHDT and CDR2 as YYEEEE. The CDR3 DNA follows: TGTGCCAGCAGCTACCGGTGGGGGCCAGGGTCGGACGAGCAGTACTTC. Amino acid sequence: CASSYRWGPGSDEQYF.

The chain links TRBV28 to TRBJ2-5, with D perhaps TRBD2 (6 bases). CDR3 size: 13 residues. Germline values: CDR1 MDHEN, CDR2 SYDVKM. The V end was cut by 3 bases, the J end by 5 bases, with 10 bases between. CDR3 sequence reads: CASSFVGGETQYF. In DNA form, the CDR3 reads TGTGCCAGCAGTTTTGTGGGGGGTGAGACCCAGTACTTC.

This chain uses TRBV19 with TRBJ1-2; TRBD1 might be the D (5 bases). V gave up 1 base and J gave up 1 base, with 13 bases separating them. CDR1 is LNHDA, CDR2 SQIVND, per germline (reference sequence). This CDR3 comprises 16 residues. The chain's CDR3 is CASSIGTRQFNYGYTF. The CDR3 DNA reads TGTGCCAGTAGTATAGGGACACGACAATTTAACTATGGCTACACCTTC.

This chain connects TRBV30 to TRBJ2-3, with D unclear. Looked up from germline, CDR1 is GTSNPN and CDR2 is SVGIG (reference sequence). The CDR3 spans 12 residues. Trimming left V 2 bases short and J 4 bases short, with 7 bases between. The CDR3, as DNA: TGTGCCTGGAGTTATAGCTCAGATACGCAGTATTTT. This encodes CAWSYSSDTQYF.

The sample holds one count of this clone. The chain joins TRBV5-1 to TRBJ2-7, with 10 nucleotides matching TRBD1. J lost 6 bases, V lost 4 bases, and 4 bases had no gene match. The CDR3 spans 13 residues. Per germline, CDR1 SGHRS and CDR2 YFSETQ. CDR3 sequence reads: CASSTRQGAEQYF. The CDR3 bases are TGCGCCAGCAGCACGAGACAGGGGGCCGAGCAGTACTTC.

This clone was counted a few times. The gene calls are TRBV29-1 and TRBJ2-2, with 8 bases lining up with TRBD2. The CDR3 length is 13 residues. Germline values: CDR1 SQVTM, CDR2 ANQGSEA. V lost 5 bases to trimming and J lost 2 bases; unmatched junction nucleotides: 1. This chain's CDR3 is CSVREGNTGELFF. CDR3 in DNA: TGCAGCGTTCGGGAGGGCAACACCGGGGAGCTGTTTTTT.

The J gene is TRBJ1-1, the V gene TRBV10-3; D uncertain. The germline V and J ends were trimmed by 6 bases and 2 bases, with 16 bases remaining between them. The length of the CDR3 is 15 residues. Germline V CDR1 and CDR2: ENHRY, SYGVKD. The CDR3 spells CAIRAPDGRNTEAFF. CDR3 bases: TGTGCCATCAGGGCCCCCGACGGGAGAAACACTGAAGCTTTCTTT.

This clone was seen more than once but under ten times. This chain uses TRBV7-9 with TRBJ1-2; tentatively, D is TRBD1 (6 bases). The CDR3 runs to 13 residues. V lost 5 bases to trimming and J lost 8 bases, with 15 bases between them. From germline, CDR1 is SEHNR and CDR2 FQNEAQ (reference sequence). CDR3 residues: CASSPQGVQGYTF. Written as DNA, the CDR3 is TGTGCCAGCAGCCCACAGGGAGTTCAGGGCTACACCTTC.

The chain is built from TRBV6-5 and TRBJ1-2; D might be TRBD1 (5 bases). CDR3 size: 15 residues. The germline V gene has CDR1 MNHEY and CDR2 SVGAGI. V lost 0 bases to trimming and J lost 5 bases, with 13 bases between them. CDR3 region: CASSYSISRDYGYTF. CDR3 DNA sequence: TGTGCCAGCAGTTACTCGATCTCCAGGGATTATGGCTACACCTTC.

This clone appeared once. V usage is TRBV28 and J usage is TRBJ1-1; TRBD1 might be the D (6 bases). Trimming stripped 5 bases from V and 6 bases from J, with 13 bases between. Germline lookup yields CDR1 MDHEN and CDR2 SYDVKM. The CDR3 runs 13 residues. The CDR3 DNA reads TGTGCCAGCAGTACAAAGACAGGACCTGAAGCTTTCTTT. This codes for CASSTKTGPEAFF.